Shown below are 30 T cell receptor beta chains from a single sample sequenced in a study of blood T cells in healthy people across ages. Sample-barcoded 5' priming and a J-beta primer mix drove a second PCR of roughly 6 to 12 cycles. TCRdb ran MiXCR on the 5' RACE reads and lists one entry per CDR3 protein. The sample carries some 860,000 distinct CDR3 sequences, just over 55% recorded once. The source material was blood. Receptors were obtained from a man aged 40-55 years in good health.

The genes are TRBV2 and TRBJ1-6, with D perhaps TRBD1 (5 bases). The CDR3 spans 15 residues. In germline, CDR1 is SNHLY, CDR2 FYNNEI. V lost 6 bases and J lost 12, with 21 bases in between. CDR3 sequence (DNA): TGTGCCAGCAGGGATTCTGCAGGGCCCTCGGAACCCCTCCACTTT. Its translation: CASRDSAGPSEPLHF.

The CDR3 spells CASSRERIDAQYF. The CDR3 DNA reads TGTGCCAGCAGCCGCGAAAGGATCGATGCGCAGTATTTT. The chain couples TRBV6-5 to TRBJ2-3; no firm D call. Between the trimmed V and J ends, which lost 6 bases and 10 bases, there was a span of 17 bases. The CDR3 totals 13 residues. Germline loops: CDR1 MNHEY, CDR2 SVGAGI.

This chain uses TRBV15 with TRBJ2-3; 7 bases fit TRBD2. V lost 1 base to trimming and J lost 2 bases; unmatched junction nucleotides: 6. CDR3 length equals 16 residues. In germline, CDR1 is LNHNV, CDR2 YYDKDF (reference sequence). CDR3 DNA: TGTGCCACCAGCAGAGTGGGGGGGTCTTACACAGATACGCAGTATTTT. This translates into CATSRVGGSYTDTQYF.

The rearrangement links TRBV3-1 to TRBJ2-3; the D is unclear. This CDR3 has 13 amino acids. V lost 7 bases, J lost 3 bases, and 11 bases lay in between. The V gene's germline CDR1 is LGHDT and CDR2 YNNKEL (reference sequence). The CDR3, as DNA: TGTGCCAGCACCAATATCCGGACAGATACGCAGTATTTT. This sequence encodes CASTNIRTDTQYF.

The rearrangement links TRBV5-1 to TRBJ2-3; D is possibly TRBD1 (6 bases). The germline gives CDR1 SGHRS, CDR2 YFSETQ. This CDR3 has 12 amino acids. V lost 3 bases, J lost 6 bases, and 8 bases lay in between. The chain's CDR3 is CASSWQGDTQYF. The DNA of the CDR3 is TGCGCCAGCAGCTGGCAGGGGGATACGCAGTATTTT.

V gene TRBV5-1 combines with J gene TRBJ1-5, with 9 bases that match TRBD1. The CDR3 consists of 16 residues. Germline CDR1 reads SGHRS; CDR2 reads YFSETQ. V lost 0 bases and J lost 6; bases outside the gene matches: 7. The chain's CDR3 is CASSLDTGGGGQPQHF. As DNA, the CDR3 is TGCGCCAGCAGCTTGGATACAGGGGGCGGCGGTCAGCCCCAGCATTTT.

This clonotype was picked up a small number of times. The V call is TRBV20-1, the J call TRBJ2-1; weak D call: TRBD1 (5 bases). CDR3 length equals 15 residues. The germline V gene encodes CDR1 DFQATT and CDR2 SNEGSKA (reference sequence). The germline V and J ends were trimmed by 3 bases and 10 bases, with 22 bases remaining between them. In DNA, the CDR3 is TGCAGTGCTAGCTACCCAATTAGCCCCTACAGGGAGCAGTTCTTC. The encoded protein is CSASYPISPYREQFF.

This clonotype turned up a few times. The chain joins TRBV20-1 to TRBJ1-2; a weak D match, TRBD1 (5 bases). Trimming cost V 2 bases and J 4 bases, with 14 bases left between them. The CDR3 length is 14 residues. The germline V gene encodes CDR1 DFQATT and CDR2 SNEGSKA (reference sequence). The CDR3 spells CSARPGPMAYGYTF. In DNA, the CDR3 is TGCAGTGCTAGACCGGGGCCGATGGCCTATGGCTACACCTTC.

The chain joins TRBV27 to TRBJ2-3, with D perhaps TRBD1 (5 bases). Germline CDR1 reads MNHEY; CDR2 reads SMNVEV (reference sequence). The CDR3 spans 17 residues. Trimming removed 4 bases from V and 0 bases from J, with 17 bases in between. The CDR3 sequence: CASSSPHDRSSTDTQYF. The CDR3 nucleotides read TGTGCCAGCAGTTCCCCACACGACAGATCTAGCACAGATACGCAGTATTTT.

The chain couples TRBV11-2 to TRBJ2-6; tentatively, D is TRBD2 (5 bases). The V and J ends lost 3 bases and 1 base respectively, with 13 bases between them. The CDR3 is 17 amino acids. Germline V gene data show CDR1 as SGHAT and CDR2 as FQNNGV. The CDR3 DNA is TGTGCCAGCAGCTTGGGGAGCCTCAAGTCTGGGGCCAACGTCCTGACTTTC. Protein: CASSLGSLKSGANVLTF.

Only a few counts were recorded for this clonotype. The rearrangement links TRBV29-1 to TRBJ2-6, with D possibly being TRBD2 (6 bases). Germline V gives CDR1 SQVTM, CDR2 ANQGSEA. The CDR3 is made up of 19 amino acids. The V and J ends lost 1 base and 3 bases respectively, with 22 bases between them. CDR3 bases: TGCAGCGTTGAAGTACGGGGACTTGGTGGGGTTGGTGGGGCCAACGTCCTGACTTTC. Translation: CSVEVRGLGGVGGANVLTF.

CDR3 amino acids: CASSPRSQSYEQYF. In nucleotides, the CDR3 is TGTGCCAGCTCACCACGGTCACAATCCTACGAGCAGTACTTC. The genes are TRBV18 and TRBJ2-5, with unresolved D. The DNA matches TRBJ2-7 better at its end, which makes the J call doubtful. Per germline, CDR1 KGHSH and CDR2 LQKENI. This CDR3 is built from 14 residues.

The V and J genes are TRBV3-1 and TRBJ2-5; 7 bases agree with TRBD1. The CDR3 is 11 amino acids. Germline assignment: CDR1 LGHDT and CDR2 YNNKEL (reference sequence). With 4 bases clipped from V and 10 bases from J, the junction kept 3 bases outside the gene matches. CDR3 nucleotides: TGTGCCAGCAGCCTACAGGGGATCCAGTACTTC. As protein: CASSLQGIQYF.

The V call is TRBV7-2, the J call TRBJ2-5; D perhaps matches TRBD1 (5 bases). The CDR3 consists of 14 residues. The V and J ends lost 1 base and 5 bases respectively, with 11 bases between them. Germline CDR1 reads SGHTA; CDR2 reads FQGNSA. The CDR3 DNA is TGTGCCAGCAGCTTAGAGGGGTTCACCGAGACCCAGTACTTC. This translates into CASSLEGFTETQYF. Full variable domain (missing parts from reference TRBV7-2 and TRBJ2-5): GAGVSQSPSNKVTEKGKDVELRCDPISGHTALYWYRQSLGQGLEFLIYFQGNSAPDKSGLPSDRFSAERTGGSVSTLTIQRTQQEDSAVYLCASSLEGFTETQYFGPGTRLLVL.

The V call is TRBV24-1, the J call TRBJ2-3; 10 bases map to TRBD1. Germline loops: CDR1 KGHDR, CDR2 SFDVKD. Unmatched junction bases numbered 7, after V lost 3 bases and J lost 8 bases. The CDR3 contains 15 residues. The chain's CDR3 is CATSDRDRGLSTQYF. CDR3 sequence (DNA): TGTGCCACCAGTGATCGCGACAGGGGGCTATCTACGCAGTATTTT.

This clonotype was counted between two and nine times. The gene calls are TRBV7-2 and TRBJ2-5; D is unresolved. Germline assignment: CDR1 SGHTA and CDR2 FQGNSA. The CDR3 is 14 amino acids. The V and J ends lost 1 base and 1 base respectively, with 7 bases between them. The CDR3 region is CASSLDTAQETQYF. The CDR3 nucleotides are TGTGCCAGCAGCTTAGACACGGCCCAAGAGACCCAGTACTTC.

The CDR3 spells CASRGQGMGSYGYTF. CDR3 in DNA: TGTGCCAGCAGAGGACAGGGTATGGGGAGCTATGGCTACACCTTC. V usage is TRBV2 and J usage is TRBJ1-2; 8 bases align to TRBD1. Germline trimming cut 6 bases from V and 4 bases from J; bases unmatched to any gene: 10. Germline values: CDR1 SNHLY, CDR2 FYNNEI. CDR3 length equals 15 residues.

This clonotype was seen only a few times. This chain joins TRBV29-1 and TRBJ2-3; D unclear. Germline CDR1 and CDR2: SQVTM and ANQGSEA. CDR3 length: 13 amino acids. The germline V and J ends were trimmed by 5 bases and 0 bases, with 9 bases remaining between them. CDR3 DNA sequence: TGCAGCGTTTCCAGCCCGAGCACAGATACGCAGTATTTT. This codes for CSVSSPSTDTQYF.

The V call is TRBV6-6, the J call TRBJ2-4; possible D gene TRBD2, 5 bases. Matching the DNA end better, TRBJ2-7 makes the J call doubtful. The germline CDR1 and CDR2 sequences are MNHNY and SVGAGI (reference sequence). The CDR3 is 12 residues long. CDR3 in amino acids: CASNSGPYEQYF. The DNA for the CDR3 is TGTGCCAGCAACAGCGGACCCTACGAGCAGTACTTC.

The rearrangement links TRBV25-1 to TRBJ2-2; TRBD1 or TRBD2 may be the D gene (5 bases each). Germline loops: CDR1 MGHDK, CDR2 SYGVNS. This CDR3 spans 14 amino acids. V was pared by 5 bases and J by 7 bases, with 14 bases between. CDR3 protein: CASSPGTPFGELFF. The CDR3 DNA is TGTGCCAGCAGTCCCGGGACCCCATTCGGGGAGCTGTTTTTT.

The V gene is TRBV7-9, the J gene TRBJ2-7; D is undetermined. CDR1 and CDR2 from the germline V gene are SEHNR and FQNEAQ (reference sequence). V dropped 5 bases and J dropped 6 bases, with 11 bases sitting between them. This CDR3 contains 12 residues. The CDR3 DNA sequence: TGTGCCAGCAGCAGTATCCCGGGCGAGCAGTACTTC. It encodes CASSSIPGEQYF. Complete variable domain (other parts from reference TRBV7-9 and TRBJ2-7): DTGVSQNPRHKITKRGQNVTFRCDPISEHNRLYWYRQTLGQGPEFLTYFQNEAQLEKSRLLSDRFSAERPKGSFSTLEIQRTEQGDSAMYLCASSSIPGEQYFGPGTRLTVT.

This chain joins TRBV14 and TRBJ2-1; 10 bases map to TRBD2. The V gene's germline CDR1 is SGHDN and CDR2 FVKESK. Trimming took 6 bases from V and 3 from J; bases not matched to a gene: 5. The CDR3 loop spans 15 amino acids. DNA of the CDR3: TGTGCCAGCAGGCTGACTAGCGGGCGCTACAATGAGCAGTTCTTC. Encoded protein: CASRLTSGRYNEQFF.

The chain uses TRBV18 and TRBJ2-3; D not resolved. Germline V gene lookup returns CDR1 KGHSH and CDR2 LQKENI. V lost 8 bases and J lost 2, with 14 bases in between. The CDR3 runs to 14 residues. CDR3 loop: CASPPAAHTDTQYF. DNA of the CDR3: TGTGCCAGCCCTCCCGCGGCCCACACAGATACGCAGTATTTT.

V gene TRBV11-2 combines with J gene TRBJ2-5, with TRBD2 matching 16 bases. Per germline, CDR1 SGHAT and CDR2 FQNNGV. The CDR3 has 17 residues. After removal of 5 bases from V and 5 bases from J, the junction contained 8 bases not matched to a gene. The CDR3 here is CASSTGTSGGATETQYF. CDR3 in DNA: TGTGCCAGCAGCACCGGGACTAGCGGGGGGGCTACGGAGACCCAGTACTTC.

This clonotype was counted a few times. The chain links TRBV24-1 to TRBJ2-5; 7 nucleotides agree with TRBD1. Germline V gene lookup returns CDR1 KGHDR and CDR2 SFDVKD. After removal of 3 bases from V and 3 bases from J, the junction contained 3 bases not matched to a gene. The CDR3 sequence is 14 residues long. CDR3 protein: CATSDTGVKETQYF. CDR3 DNA sequence: TGTGCCACCAGTGATACAGGGGTAAAAGAGACCCAGTACTTC.

The V and J genes are TRBV7-2 and TRBJ2-3; TRBD2 matches at 11 bases. The CDR3 has 17 residues. J gave up 7 bases and V 3 bases, and 12 bases lay outside the gene matches. Per the germline V gene, CDR1 is SGHTA and CDR2 is FQGNSA. The CDR3 nucleotides read TGTGCCAGCAGCTTGGTCCCAACTAGCGGGGGCTACAATACGCAGTATTTT. This encodes CASSLVPTSGGYNTQYF.

V gene TRBV15 combines with J gene TRBJ1-5; D is unclear. The V end lost 6 bases, the J end lost 0 bases, and 12 bases lay between the germline ends. Germline CDR1 LNHNV, CDR2 YYDKDF (reference sequence). CDR3 length equals 15 residues. CDR3 region: CATRFEGYSNQPQHF. DNA of the CDR3: TGTGCCACCAGATTTGAAGGGTATAGCAATCAGCCCCAGCATTTT. Supplemented by reference TRBV15 and TRBJ1-5, the full variable domain reads DAMVIQNPRYQVTQFGKPVTLSCSQTLNHNVMYWYQQKSSQAPKLLFHYYDKDFNNEADTPDNFQSRRPNTSFCFLDIRSPGLGDTAMYLCATRFEGYSNQPQHFGDGTRLSIL.

J is TRBJ2-4 and V is TRBV28; 8 bases fit TRBD2. The trim removed 8 bases at V and 7 bases at J, leaving 13 bases unmatched. The V gene's germline CDR1 is MDHEN and CDR2 SYDVKM. This CDR3 has 15 residues. CDR3 in amino acids: CASHPSGLIGNIQYF. The CDR3, as DNA: TGTGCCAGCCACCCTAGCGGGCTAATTGGCAACATTCAGTACTTC.

This clonotype was detected a few times. The CDR3 DNA follows: TGTGCCAGCAGTTCGAACAGGGGGCCCGTCTCCTACGAGCAGTACTTC. It is translated as CASSSNRGPVSYEQYF. This chain connects TRBV27 to TRBJ2-7, with TRBD1 matching over 9 bases. Germline trimming cut 4 bases from V and 0 bases from J; bases unmatched to any gene: 7. Per germline, CDR1 MNHEY and CDR2 SMNVEV (reference sequence). There are 16 residues in the CDR3.

In its sample, this clonotype was seen once. The chain has TRBV24-1 and TRBJ2-5; a weak D match, TRBD2 (6 bases). The CDR3 extends over 14 amino acids. Germline V lookup: CDR1 KGHDR, CDR2 SFDVKD. The V end lost 3 bases, the J end lost 5 bases, and 12 bases lay between the germline ends. The CDR3 here is CATSDSGPTETQYF. DNA for the CDR3: TGTGCCACCAGTGATAGCGGGCCGACGGAGACCCAGTACTTC.